This TCR beta chain was observed in a study of blood T cell repertoires in COVID-19. Unmatched junction bases numbered 8, after V lost 5 bases and J lost 6 bases. This CDR3 has 15 amino acids. Per germline, CDR1 SNHLY and CDR2 FYNNEI. TCRdb keeps only in-frame clones here, not all; method: immunoSEQ multiplex PCR. The sample records about 200,000 clones, 80% to 85% being singletons. The sequenced sample consisted of PBMCs or T cells enriched from blood (not recorded which). This sequence was found in a man aged 35 to 55 who had recovered from COVID-19. V usage is TRBV2 and J usage is TRBJ1-5; TRBD1 matches 9 bases. In DNA, the CDR3 is TGTGCCAGCAGTATCCGGGACAGGGCCGGTCAGCCCCAGCATTTT. It translates to CASSIRDRAGQPQHF.